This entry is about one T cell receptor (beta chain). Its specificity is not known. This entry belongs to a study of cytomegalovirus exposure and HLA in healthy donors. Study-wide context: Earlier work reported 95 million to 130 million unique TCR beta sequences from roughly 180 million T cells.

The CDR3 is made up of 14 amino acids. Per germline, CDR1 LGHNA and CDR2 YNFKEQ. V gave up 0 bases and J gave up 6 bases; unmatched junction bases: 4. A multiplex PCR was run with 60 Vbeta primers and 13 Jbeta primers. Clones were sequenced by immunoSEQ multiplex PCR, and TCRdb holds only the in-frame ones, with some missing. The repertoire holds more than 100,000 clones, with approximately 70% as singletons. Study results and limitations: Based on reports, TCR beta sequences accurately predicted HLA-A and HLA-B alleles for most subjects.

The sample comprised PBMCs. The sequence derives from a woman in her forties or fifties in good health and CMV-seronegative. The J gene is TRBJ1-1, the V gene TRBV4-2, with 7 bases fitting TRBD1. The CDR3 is CASSQEVGQPEAFF. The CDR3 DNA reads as TGTGCCAGCAGCCAAGAAGTGGGACAGCCTGAAGCTTTCTTT.